The 20 T cell receptor beta chains reported below all come from one sample, sequenced in a study of CD4+ T cells in melanoma. Generated by immunoSEQ multiplex PCR, the TCRdb table keeps only in-frame clones and is missing some. The table has 15,000 to 20,000 clones, 80% to 90% seen once. Input material: cells from a culture (not recorded whether cultured in vitro). The source is a human donor with melanoma.

This chain uses TRBV25-1 with TRBJ1-1; maybe TRBD1 (5 bases). The V end was cut by 2 bases, the J end by 7 bases, with 8 bases between. This CDR3 is 12 amino acids long. The germline gives CDR1 MGHDK, CDR2 SYGVNS. This CDR3 is CASSEPGLEAFF. In DNA, the CDR3 is TGTGCCAGCAGTGAACCGGGGCTTGAAGCTTTCTTT.

The J gene is TRBJ2-2, the V gene TRBV27, with D perhaps matching TRBD1 or TRBD2 (5 bases each). From germline, CDR1 is MNHEY and CDR2 SMNVEV (reference sequence). The CDR3 runs to 14 residues. The V end was cut by 6 bases, the J end by 1 base, with 9 bases between. DNA for the CDR3: TGTGCCAGCAGGGGGGTGTGGAACACCGGGGAGCTGTTTTTT. Translating gives CASRGVWNTGELFF.

The chain couples TRBV30 to TRBJ2-2; D remains unclear. The V and J ends lost 6 bases and 6 bases respectively, with 14 bases between them. The CDR3 has 13 amino acids. Germline V CDR1 and CDR2: GTSNPN, SVGIG (reference sequence). CDR3 nucleotides: TGTGCCTGTACCGGATGGGTCCCCGGGGAGCTGTTTTTT. Encoded protein: CACTGWVPGELFF.

J is TRBJ1-1 and V is TRBV14, with D possibly being TRBD1 (6 bases). Trimming pared 4 bases from V and 0 bases from J, leaving 12 bases between. This CDR3 contains 15 residues. CDR1 and CDR2 (germline): SGHDN, FVKESK. The CDR3 region is CASSPGGIMNTEAFF. CDR3 DNA: TGTGCCAGCAGCCCTGGGGGCATTATGAACACTGAAGCTTTCTTT.

The chain employs TRBV18 and TRBJ2-4; no firm D call. The CDR3 runs to 15 residues. CDR1 and CDR2 from the germline V gene are KGHSH and LQKENI. V was trimmed by 3 bases and J by 3 bases, leaving 12 bases between them. CDR3 DNA: TGTGCCAGCTCACCGGTAGGTGGCTACAAAAACATTCAGTACTTC. It yields the protein CASSPVGGYKNIQYF.

This clone has just a few counts. V is TRBV7-3 and J is TRBJ1-6; 8 positions match TRBD1. Germline-derived CDR1 and CDR2 are SGHTA and FQGTGA. The CDR3 is 15 amino acids. V dropped 3 bases and J dropped 8; count of bases not matched to a gene: 6. CDR3 region: CASSFMTGADSPLHF. CDR3 nucleotide sequence: TGTGCCAGCAGCTTTATGACAGGGGCAGATTCACCCCTCCACTTT.

The chain employs TRBV30 and TRBJ1-5; TRBD1 might be the D (6 bases). The length of the CDR3 is 13 residues. The V gene's germline CDR1 is GTSNPN and CDR2 SVGIG (reference sequence). V gave up 5 bases and J gave up 7 bases, with 15 bases separating them. In DNA form, the CDR3 reads TGTGCCTGGGGGGGGGCAGGGCTACAGCCCCAGCATTTT. It specifies CAWGGAGLQPQHF. The full variable domain, completed using reference TRBV30 and TRBJ1-5, is SQTIHQWPATLVQPVGSPLSLECTVEGTSNPNLYWYRQAAGRGLQLLFYSVGIGQISSEVPQNLSASRPQDRQFILSSKKLLLSDSGFYLCAWGGAGLQPQHFGDGTRLSIL.

This chain joins TRBV7-3 and TRBJ2-5; 10 nucleotides agree with TRBD1. Germline trimming cut 4 bases from V and 5 bases from J; bases unmatched to any gene: 13. Germline V gene sequence: CDR1 SGHTA, CDR2 FQGTGA. This CDR3 region has 17 residues. In DNA, the CDR3 is TGTGCCAGCAGCTCCTACTCCGGGACAGGGGAGGTCGAGACCCAGTACTTC. Residues: CASSSYSGTGEVETQYF.

The genes are TRBV6-5 and TRBJ2-7, with 7 bases matching TRBD1. V gave up 6 bases and J gave up 5 bases; unmatched junction bases: 4. The CDR3 has 12 residues. CDR1 and CDR2 (germline): MNHEY, SVGAGI. The CDR3 sequence: CASSRQGHEQYF. CDR3 sequence (DNA): TGTGCCAGCAGCCGACAGGGTCACGAGCAGTACTTC.

The chain carries TRBV7-9 and TRBJ1-4; no reliable D call. The germline V gene encodes CDR1 SEHNR and CDR2 FQNEAQ (reference sequence). The CDR3 spans 15 residues. V was pared by 1 base and J by 3 bases, with 9 bases between. CDR3 in amino acids: CASSLGVGPNEKLFF. CDR3 nucleotide sequence: TGTGCCAGCAGCTTAGGGGTAGGACCTAATGAAAAACTGTTTTTT.

This clone was detected only once. The CDR3 region is CAIRAADSNYEQYF. DNA of the CDR3: TGTGCCATCAGAGCGGCGGACTCCAACTACGAGCAGTACTTC. The rearrangement uses TRBV10-3 and TRBJ2-7; possible D gene TRBD2, 5 bases. Per germline, CDR1 ENHRY and CDR2 SYGVKD. The CDR3 has 14 residues. V lost 6 bases to trimming and J lost 3 bases, with 15 bases between them.

The chain is built from TRBV5-5 and TRBJ2-2; the match to TRBD2 covers 11 bases. Germline lookup yields CDR1 SGHKS and CDR2 YYEKEE (reference sequence). The CDR3 contains 15 residues. The V gene end was trimmed by 7 bases and the J gene end by 5 bases; junction bases not matched to a gene: 7. The CDR3 spells CASSYSGGATGELFF. CDR3 coding DNA: TGTGCCAGCTCCTATAGCGGGGGGGCGACCGGGGAGCTGTTTTTT.

In this sample, this clone turned up a few times. This chain uses TRBV5-1 with TRBJ2-1; D tentatively reads TRBD1 or TRBD2 (6 bases each). Germline V CDR1 and CDR2: SGHRS, YFSETQ. The V gene lost 0 bases and the J gene lost 9 bases, with 19 bases spanning the gap. The CDR3 runs 16 residues. CDR3 in amino acids: CASSLGGGHPSAEQFF. The CDR3 nucleotides read TGCGCCAGCAGCTTGGGTGGGGGGCACCCGTCGGCTGAGCAGTTCTTC.

The chain recombines TRBV5-6 with TRBJ1-5, with D hard to call. CDR1 and CDR2 (germline): SGHDT, YYEEEE. Trimming pared 2 bases from V and 0 bases from J, leaving 6 bases between. This CDR3 comprises 14 residues. The CDR3 sequence: CASSLAGSNQPQHF. CDR3 DNA sequence: TGTGCCAGCAGCTTAGCCGGTAGCAATCAGCCCCAGCATTTT.

V usage is TRBV19 and J usage is TRBJ1-2, with a possible D match to TRBD1 (5 bases). From germline, CDR1 is LNHDA and CDR2 SQIVND (reference sequence). V lost 0 bases and J lost 4, with 12 bases in between. The CDR3 extends over 15 amino acids. CDR3 protein: CASSIDGAGPYGYTF. The CDR3 nucleotides are TGTGCCAGTAGTATAGACGGCGCGGGGCCCTATGGCTACACCTTC.

The chain uses TRBV13 and TRBJ2-5; D is unclear. The V end lost 4 bases, the J end lost 6 bases, and 15 bases lay between the germline ends. This CDR3 has 14 residues. CDR1 and CDR2 (germline): PRHDT, FYEKMQ (reference sequence). The CDR3 protein is CASSSGPGAQTQYF. The DNA for the CDR3 is TGTGCCAGCAGCTCCGGACCCGGAGCGCAGACCCAGTACTTC. Drawing the rest from reference TRBV13 and TRBJ2-5, the complete variable domain is AAGVIQSPRHLIKEKRETATLKCYPIPRHDTVYWYQQGPGQDPQFLISFYEKMQSDKGSIPDRFSAQQFSDYHSELNMSSLELGDSALYFCASSSGPGAQTQYFGPGTRLLVL.

The genes are TRBV6-4 and TRBJ2-1; 11 bases are shared with TRBD2. The germline CDR1 and CDR2 sequences are MRHNA and SNTAGT. This CDR3 spans 15 amino acids. V lost 3 bases, J lost 6 bases, and 4 bases stayed unmatched. In nucleotides, the CDR3 is TGTGCCAGCAGTGAACTAGCGGGGGAGATCAATGAGCAGTTCTTC. As protein: CASSELAGEINEQFF.

This chain joins TRBV5-1 and TRBJ2-5; the D gene could be TRBD1 or TRBD2 (5 bases each). Germline-derived CDR1 and CDR2 are SGHRS and YFSETQ. Trimming took 4 bases from V and 5 from J, leaving 18 bases between them. The CDR3 runs 15 residues. The DNA for the CDR3 is TGCGCCAGCAGCGGAGGTCGGGGCTCTAGGGAGACCCAGTACTTC. Protein: CASSGGRGSRETQYF.

The chain links TRBV5-1 to TRBJ2-5, with 8 positions matching TRBD2. Unmatched junction bases numbered 3, after V lost 2 bases and J lost 0 bases. The CDR3 covers 15 residues. The germline CDR1 and CDR2 sequences are SGHRS and YFSETQ. CDR3 in DNA: TGCGCCAGCAGCTTACGGGGGGGGTACCAAGAGACCCAGTACTTC. This translates into CASSLRGGYQETQYF.

This clone is termed large. The genes are TRBV10-2 and TRBJ1-4; no reliable D call. Trimming pared 0 bases from V and 8 bases from J, leaving 4 bases between. The CDR3 sequence is 12 residues long. CDR1 is WSHSY, CDR2 SAAADI, per germline. DNA of the CDR3: TGCGCCAGCAGTGAGTCGGAGGAAAAACTGTTTTTT. It encodes CASSESEEKLFF.